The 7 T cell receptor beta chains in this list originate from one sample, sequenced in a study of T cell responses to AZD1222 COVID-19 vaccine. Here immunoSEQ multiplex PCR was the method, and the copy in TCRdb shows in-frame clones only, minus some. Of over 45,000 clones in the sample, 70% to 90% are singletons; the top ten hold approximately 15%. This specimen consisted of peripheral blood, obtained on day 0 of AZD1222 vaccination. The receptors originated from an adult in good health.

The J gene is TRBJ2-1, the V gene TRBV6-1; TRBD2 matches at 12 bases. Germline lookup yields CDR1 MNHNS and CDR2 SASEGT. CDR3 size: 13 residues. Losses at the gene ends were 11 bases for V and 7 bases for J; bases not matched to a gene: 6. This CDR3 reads CAGGTSGRNEQFF. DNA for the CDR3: TGTGCCGGAGGGACTAGCGGGCGAAATGAGCAGTTCTTC.

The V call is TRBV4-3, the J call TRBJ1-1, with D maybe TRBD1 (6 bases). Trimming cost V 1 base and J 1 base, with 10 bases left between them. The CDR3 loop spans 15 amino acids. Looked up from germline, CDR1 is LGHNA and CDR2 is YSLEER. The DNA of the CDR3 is TGCGCCAGCAGCCAAGGGGACATGTCGAACACTGAAGCTTTCTTT. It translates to CASSQGDMSNTEAFF.

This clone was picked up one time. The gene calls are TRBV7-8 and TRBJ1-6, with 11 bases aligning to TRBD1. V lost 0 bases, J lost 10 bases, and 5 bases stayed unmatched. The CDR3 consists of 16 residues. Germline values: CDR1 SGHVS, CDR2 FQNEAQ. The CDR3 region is CASSLADRGRRSPLHF. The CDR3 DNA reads TGTGCCAGCAGCTTAGCGGACAGGGGGCGCAGATCACCCCTCCACTTT.

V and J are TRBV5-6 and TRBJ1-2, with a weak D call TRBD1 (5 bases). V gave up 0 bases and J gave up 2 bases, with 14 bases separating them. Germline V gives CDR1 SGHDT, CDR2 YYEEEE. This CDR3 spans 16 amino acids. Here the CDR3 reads CASSLVGGFLNYGYTF. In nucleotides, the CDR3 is TGTGCCAGCAGCTTGGTTGGGGGATTTCTAAACTATGGCTACACCTTC.

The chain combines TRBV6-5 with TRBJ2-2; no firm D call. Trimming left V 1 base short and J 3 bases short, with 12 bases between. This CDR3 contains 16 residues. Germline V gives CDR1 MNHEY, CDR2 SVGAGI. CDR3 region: CASSYLKSVDTGELFF. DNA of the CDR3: TGTGCCAGCAGTTACTTGAAAAGTGTAGACACCGGGGAGCTGTTTTTT.

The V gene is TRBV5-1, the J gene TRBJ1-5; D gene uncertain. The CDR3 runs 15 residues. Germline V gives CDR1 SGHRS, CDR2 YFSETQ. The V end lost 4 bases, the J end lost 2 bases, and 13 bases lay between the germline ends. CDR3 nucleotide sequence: TGCGCCAGCAGCCGGGAACCGAAAGGCAATCAGCCCCAGCATTTT. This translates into CASSREPKGNQPQHF. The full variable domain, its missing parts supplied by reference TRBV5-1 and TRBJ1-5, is KAGVTQTPRYLIKTRGQQVTLSCSPISGHRSVSWYQQTPGQGLQFLFEYFSETQRNKGNFPGRFSGRQFSNSRSEMNVSTLELGDSALYLCASSREPKGNQPQHFGDGTRLSIL.

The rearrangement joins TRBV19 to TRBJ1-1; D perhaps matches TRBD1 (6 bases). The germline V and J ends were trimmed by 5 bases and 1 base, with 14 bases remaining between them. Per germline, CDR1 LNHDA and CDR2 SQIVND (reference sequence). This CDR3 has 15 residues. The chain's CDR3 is CASSGQGTQNTEAFF. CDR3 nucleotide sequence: TGTGCCAGTAGTGGTCAGGGGACTCAGAACACTGAAGCTTTCTTT.